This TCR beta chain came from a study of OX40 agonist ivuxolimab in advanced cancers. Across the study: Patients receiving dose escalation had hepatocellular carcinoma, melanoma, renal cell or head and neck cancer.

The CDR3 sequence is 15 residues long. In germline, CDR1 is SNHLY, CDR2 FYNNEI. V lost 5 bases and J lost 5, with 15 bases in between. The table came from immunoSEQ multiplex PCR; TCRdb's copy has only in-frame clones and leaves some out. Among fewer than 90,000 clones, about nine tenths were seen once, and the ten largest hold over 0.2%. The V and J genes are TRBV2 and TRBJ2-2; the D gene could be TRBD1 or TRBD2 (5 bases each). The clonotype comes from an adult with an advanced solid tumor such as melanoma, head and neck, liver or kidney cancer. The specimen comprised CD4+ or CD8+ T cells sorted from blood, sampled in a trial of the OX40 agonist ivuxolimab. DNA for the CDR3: TGTGCCAGCAGTACGGGACCGACAAATACCGGGGAGCTGTTTTTT. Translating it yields CASSTGPTNTGELFF.